What follows describes a single T cell receptor (beta chain). Its cognate antigen is unknown. The sample is drawn from a study of shared clonotypes between healthy human individuals. Turning to the study itself: Every donor yielded three CD4 naive, three CD4 memory, two CD8 naive and one CD8 memory plate.

Findings and caveats of the study: Among non-shared clonotypes, generation probabilities were lower than among those shared by all four donors. Generally, naive subsets (rather than memory subsets) showed larger estimated richness.

Germline CDR1 reads MDHEN; CDR2 reads SYDVKM. CDR3 length: 14 residues. Trimming took 6 bases from V and 6 from J, leaving 14 bases between them. Division of CD4+ cells produced a CD45RA+ naive subset and a CD45RA-negative memory subset. Assay used: immunoSEQ multiplex PCR; TCRdb lists only in-frame clones, some missing. The sample holds about 1.1 million clones, roughly 80% seen once. The rearrangement links TRBV28 to TRBJ2-2; TRBD1 might be the D (6 bases). The specimen sequenced was memory CD4+ T cells from PBMCs. Regarding subset: CD45RA-negative fraction. The clonotype comes from a man aged 18 to 30 in good health. Some clones in this sample may be carry-over from other donors' samples. CDR3 in amino acids: CASRKDRIPGELFF. In DNA, the CDR3 is TGTGCCAGCAGGAAGGACAGAATTCCCGGGGAGCTGTTTTTT.